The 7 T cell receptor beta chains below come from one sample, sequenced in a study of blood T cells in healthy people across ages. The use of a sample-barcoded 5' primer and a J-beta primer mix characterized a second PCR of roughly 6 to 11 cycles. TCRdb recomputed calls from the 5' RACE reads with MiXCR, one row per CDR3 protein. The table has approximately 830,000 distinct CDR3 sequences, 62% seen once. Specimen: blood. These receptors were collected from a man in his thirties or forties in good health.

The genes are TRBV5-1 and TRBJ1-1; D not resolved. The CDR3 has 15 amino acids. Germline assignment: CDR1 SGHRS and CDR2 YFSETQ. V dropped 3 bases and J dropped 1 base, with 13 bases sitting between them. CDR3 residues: CASSWGRVRNTEAFF. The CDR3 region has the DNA TGCGCCAGCAGCTGGGGTAGGGTCCGGAACACTGAAGCTTTCTTT.

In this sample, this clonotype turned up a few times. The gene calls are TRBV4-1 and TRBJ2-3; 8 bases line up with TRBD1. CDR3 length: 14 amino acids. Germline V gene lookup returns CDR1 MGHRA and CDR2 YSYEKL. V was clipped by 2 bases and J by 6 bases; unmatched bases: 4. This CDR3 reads CASSQRTGTDTQYF. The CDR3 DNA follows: TGCGCCAGCAGCCAACGGACAGGGACGGATACGCAGTATTTT.

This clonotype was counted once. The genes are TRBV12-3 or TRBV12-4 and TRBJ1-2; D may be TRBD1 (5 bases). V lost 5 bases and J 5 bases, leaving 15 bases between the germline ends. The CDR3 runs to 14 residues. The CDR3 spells CASSPPTGPYGYTF. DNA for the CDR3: TGTGCCAGCAGTCCCCCGACGGGACCATATGGCTACACCTTC.

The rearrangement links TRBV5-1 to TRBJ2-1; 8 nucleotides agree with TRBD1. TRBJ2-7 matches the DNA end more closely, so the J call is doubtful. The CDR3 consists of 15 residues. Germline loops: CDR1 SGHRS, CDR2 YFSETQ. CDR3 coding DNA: TGCGCCAGCAGCTCGAGACAGGGGACCCGGCGCGAGCAGTACTTC. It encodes CASSSRQGTRREQYF.

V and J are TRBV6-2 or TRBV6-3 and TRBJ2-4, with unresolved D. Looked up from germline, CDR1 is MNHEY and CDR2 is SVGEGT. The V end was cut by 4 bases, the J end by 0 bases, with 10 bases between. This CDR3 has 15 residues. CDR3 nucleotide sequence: TGTGCCAGCAGTTTACTTAGGGTAGCCAAAAACATTCAGTACTTC. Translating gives CASSLLRVAKNIQYF.

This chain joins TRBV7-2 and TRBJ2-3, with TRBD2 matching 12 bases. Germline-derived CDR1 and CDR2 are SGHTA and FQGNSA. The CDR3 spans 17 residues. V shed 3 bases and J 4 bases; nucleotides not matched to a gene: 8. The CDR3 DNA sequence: TGTGCCAGCAGCTTTTCTAGCGGGGGGGCCGTTTCAGATACGCAGTATTTT. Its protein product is CASSFSSGGAVSDTQYF.

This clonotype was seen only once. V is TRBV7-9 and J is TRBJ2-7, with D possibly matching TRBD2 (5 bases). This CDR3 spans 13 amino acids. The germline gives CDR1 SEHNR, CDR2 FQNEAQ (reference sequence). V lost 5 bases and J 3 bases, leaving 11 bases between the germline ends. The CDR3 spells CASSPLEGYEQYF. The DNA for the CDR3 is TGTGCCAGCAGCCCCCTTGAGGGCTACGAGCAGTACTTC.